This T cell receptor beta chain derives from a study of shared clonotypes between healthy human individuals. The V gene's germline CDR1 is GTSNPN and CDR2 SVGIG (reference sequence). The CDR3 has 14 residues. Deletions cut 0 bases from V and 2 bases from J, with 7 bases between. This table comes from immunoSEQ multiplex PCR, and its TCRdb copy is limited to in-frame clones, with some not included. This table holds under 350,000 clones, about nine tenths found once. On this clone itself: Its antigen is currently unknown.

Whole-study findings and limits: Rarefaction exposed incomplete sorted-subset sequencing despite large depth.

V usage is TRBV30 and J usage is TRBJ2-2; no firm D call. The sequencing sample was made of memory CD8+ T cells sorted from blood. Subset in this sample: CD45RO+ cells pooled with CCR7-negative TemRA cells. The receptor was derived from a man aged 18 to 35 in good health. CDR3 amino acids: CAWSVLTNTGELFF. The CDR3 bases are TGTGCCTGGAGTGTACTCACCAACACCGGGGAGCTGTTTTTT.